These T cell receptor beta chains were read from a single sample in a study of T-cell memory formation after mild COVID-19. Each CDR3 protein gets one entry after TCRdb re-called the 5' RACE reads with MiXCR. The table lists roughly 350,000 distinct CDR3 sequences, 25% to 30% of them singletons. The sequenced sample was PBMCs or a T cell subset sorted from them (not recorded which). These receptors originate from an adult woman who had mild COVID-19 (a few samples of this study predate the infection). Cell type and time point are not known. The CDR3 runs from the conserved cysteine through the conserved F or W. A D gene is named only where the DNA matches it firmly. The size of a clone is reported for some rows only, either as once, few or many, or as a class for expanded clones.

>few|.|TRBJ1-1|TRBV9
TGTGCCAGCAGCGCCGGGAATCTAGACACTGAAGCTTTCTTT
CASSAGNLDTEAFF
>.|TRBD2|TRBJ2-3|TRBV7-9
TGTGCCAGCAGACTAGCGGGAGCTGGGACAGATACGCAGTATTTT
CASRLAGAGTDTQYF
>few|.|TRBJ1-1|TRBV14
TGTGCCAGCAGCCCCGTAGGGGCGGGGATGAACACTGAAGCTTTCTTT
CASSPVGAGMNTEAFF
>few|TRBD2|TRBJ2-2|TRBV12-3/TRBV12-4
TGTGCCAGCAGTCCACTGGGGGAGGGACCCACCGGGGAGCTGTTTTTT
CASSPLGEGPTGELFF
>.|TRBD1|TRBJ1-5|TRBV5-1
TGCGCCAGCAGCCCTGGGACAGTCCTCAATCAGCCCCAGCATTTT
CASSPGTVLNQPQHF
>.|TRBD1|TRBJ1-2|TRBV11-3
TGTGCCAGCAGCTGGGGACAGACCTACTATGGCTACACCTTC
CASSWGQTYYGYTF
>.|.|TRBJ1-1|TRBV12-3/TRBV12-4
TGTGCCAGCAGTGGCCAGGGGAACACTGAAGCTTTCTTT
CASSGQGNTEAFF
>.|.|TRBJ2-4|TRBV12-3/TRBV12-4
TGTGCCAGCAGTTTATCCGGGGGAAACATTCAGTACTTC
CASSLSGGNIQYF
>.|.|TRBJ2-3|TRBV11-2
TGTGCCAGCAGCTCCCAAACCCAATCTAGCACAGATACGCAGTATTTT
CASSSQTQSSTDTQYF
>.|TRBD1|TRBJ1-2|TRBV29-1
TGCAGCGTTGAGGGGACAGGGTTTTTCTATGGCTACACCTTC
CSVEGTGFFYGYTF
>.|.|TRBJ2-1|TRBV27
TGTGCCAGCATTGGGTCCTACAATGAGCAGTTCTTC
CASIGSYNEQFF
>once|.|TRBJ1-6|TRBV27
TGTGCCAGCAGACATGGAGGCAGTAGCTCCTATAATTCACCCCTCCACTTT
CASRHGGSSSYNSPLHF
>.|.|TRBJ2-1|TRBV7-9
TGTGCCAGCAGCCCGGACCCTCCCCGGGAGCAGTTCTTC
CASSPDPPREQFF
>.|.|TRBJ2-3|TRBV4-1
TGCGCCAGCAGCCCCAAATTTTCTCCGGTAACAGATACGCAGTATTTT
CASSPKFSPVTDTQYF
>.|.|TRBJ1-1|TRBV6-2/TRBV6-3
TGTGCCAGCGAAACAGGGATGAAGAACACTGAAGCTTTCTTT
CASETGMKNTEAFF
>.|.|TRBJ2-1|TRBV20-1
TGCAGTGCTAGCGGGACCTCTGTCCACAATGAGCAGTTCTTC
CSASGTSVHNEQFF
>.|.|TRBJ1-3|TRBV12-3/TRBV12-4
TGTGCCAGCAGTCAAACCGGGAGCTCTGGAAACACCATATATTTT
CASSQTGSSGNTIYF
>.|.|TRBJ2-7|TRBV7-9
TGTGCCAGCAGCGGTCCAACCTACGAGCAGTACTTC
CASSGPTYEQYF
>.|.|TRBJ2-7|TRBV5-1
TGCGCCAGCAGCTCTGGGCCCTACAGGTCCTCCTACGAGCAGTACTTC
CASSSGPYRSSYEQYF
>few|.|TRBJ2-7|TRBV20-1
TGCAGTGCTAGGCGGCCTAACTACGAGCAGTACTTC
CSARRPNYEQYF
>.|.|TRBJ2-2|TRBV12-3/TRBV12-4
TGTGCCAGCAGTTCTGAGGGGGTCGGGGAGCTGTTTTTT
CASSSEGVGELFF
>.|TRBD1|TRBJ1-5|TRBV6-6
TGTGCCAGCAGATTTAGGACAGGGCAGGATCAGCCCCAGCATTTT
CASRFRTGQDQPQHF
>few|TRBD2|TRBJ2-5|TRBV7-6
TGTGCCAGCAGCTACCCGGGACTAGCGGGAGGTGAGACCCAGTACTTC
CASSYPGLAGGETQYF
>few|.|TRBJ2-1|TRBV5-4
TGTGCCAGCAGCTTGCGGGGCCCCGGGGGCCAGTTCTTC
CASSLRGPGGQFF